The 21 T cell receptor beta chains below were found in one sample sequenced in a study of PD-L1 blockade in urothelial cancer. The time point here: pretreatment peripheral blood. Produced via immunoSEQ multiplex PCR; TCRdb's table is partial and in-frame only. This table has tens of thousands of clones, 80% to 85% appearing once. This specimen was PBMCs, taken around atezolizumab (anti-PD-L1) treatment. Receptors originate from a woman between 70 and 85 years old with urothelial cancer.

The V and J genes are TRBV30 and TRBJ1-1, with D perhaps matching TRBD1 (5 bases). The CDR3 has 15 amino acids. Germline CDR1 is GTSNPN and CDR2 is SVGIG (reference sequence). Trimming took off 4 bases at V and 4 bases at J, with 19 bases between the two ends. The CDR3: CAWTTRGWRGTEAFF. CDR3 sequence (DNA): TGTGCCTGGACCACTCGCGGGTGGAGGGGCACTGAAGCTTTCTTT.

This clone was seen just once. The chain has TRBV5-1 and TRBJ2-3; a weak D match, TRBD2 (6 bases). Germline V gene sequence: CDR1 SGHRS, CDR2 YFSETQ. Trimming left V 0 bases short and J 1 base short, with 15 bases between. The CDR3 runs 17 residues. CDR3 loop: CASSLGIAAGGTDTQYF. For the CDR3, the DNA is TGCGCCAGCAGCTTGGGTATAGCGGCCGGGGGCACAGATACGCAGTATTTT.

This clone has a single count. The genes are TRBV5-1 and TRBJ2-1; 13 nucleotides align to TRBD2. Losses at the gene ends were 6 bases for V and 6 bases for J; bases not matched to a gene: 6. Germline CDR1 reads SGHRS; CDR2 reads YFSETQ. The CDR3 totals 15 residues. The CDR3 DNA follows: TGCGCCAGCACCGGACTAGCGGGAGAGGTCAATGAGCAGTTCTTC. Protein sequence: CASTGLAGEVNEQFF. Full variable domain (missing parts from reference TRBV5-1 and TRBJ2-1): KAGVTQTPRYLIKTRGQQVTLSCSPISGHRSVSWYQQTPGQGLQFLFEYFSETQRNKGNFPGRFSGRQFSNSRSEMNVSTLELGDSALYLCASTGLAGEVNEQFFGPGTRLTVL.

The V call is TRBV10-3, the J call TRBJ2-1; 9 positions match TRBD2. This CDR3 comprises 14 residues. The J segment lost 6 bases and the V segment lost 7 bases, leaving 7 bases of the junction unmatched. CDR1 and CDR2 from the germline V gene are ENHRY and SYGVKD. The CDR3 is CAITPGLAGNEQFF. Here the CDR3 DNA reads TGTGCCATCACCCCGGGACTAGCAGGCAATGAGCAGTTCTTC.

In its sample, this clone was seen once. The genes are TRBV19 and TRBJ1-5; D is possibly TRBD1 (6 bases). This CDR3 has 18 amino acids. Germline V lookup: CDR1 LNHDA, CDR2 SQIVND (reference sequence). The V and J ends lost 5 bases and 0 bases respectively, with 20 bases between them. CDR3 DNA sequence: TGTGCCAGTAGTGACCCAGGGGACCCTTTCTATAGCAATCAGCCCCAGCATTTT. Protein sequence: CASSDPGDPFYSNQPQHF.

The gene calls are TRBV5-1 and TRBJ1-1; 7 positions agree with TRBD1. CDR3 size: 13 residues. Per germline, CDR1 SGHRS and CDR2 YFSETQ. V was clipped by 0 bases and J by 11 bases; unmatched bases: 7. CDR3 in amino acids: CASSLGGQRRAFF. CDR3 coding DNA: TGCGCCAGCAGCTTGGGGGGACAGAGGCGGGCTTTCTTT.

This sequence joins TRBV4-2 and TRBJ2-3; 8 bases map to TRBD2. The CDR3 loop spans 16 amino acids. CDR1 and CDR2 (germline): LGHNA, YNFKEQ. V lost 1 base to trimming and J lost 1 base; unmatched junction nucleotides: 4. As DNA, the CDR3 is TGTGCCAGCAGCCAAGGGGCACTAGCGGGCACAGATACGCAGTATTTT. Its protein is CASSQGALAGTDTQYF.

V is TRBV5-4 and J is TRBJ2-7, with D uncertain. Germline-derived CDR1 and CDR2 are SGHNT and YYREEE (reference sequence). The CDR3 contains 14 residues. V gave up 0 bases and J gave up 6 bases, with 13 bases separating them. The CDR3 DNA sequence: TGTGCCAGCAGCTTGGAACTCGCTAGTTCCGAGCAGTACTTC. This sequence encodes CASSLELASSEQYF.

The chain carries TRBV5-5 and TRBJ2-1, with unresolved D. Trimming pared 0 bases from V and 4 bases from J, leaving 11 bases between. The CDR3 totals 15 residues. CDR1 and CDR2 (germline): SGHKS, YYEKEE (reference sequence). The CDR3 is CASSLVPNFYNEQFF. CDR3 DNA: TGTGCCAGCAGCTTGGTTCCCAACTTTTACAATGAGCAGTTCTTC.

The V call is TRBV4-2, the J call TRBJ1-2, with D perhaps matching TRBD1 (5 bases). Germline V gene lookup returns CDR1 LGHNA and CDR2 YNFKEQ. V dropped 0 bases and J dropped 8 bases, with 16 bases sitting between them. The CDR3 has 15 amino acids. The chain's CDR3 is CASSQEIGQGFGYTF. CDR3 nucleotides: TGTGCCAGCAGCCAAGAAATCGGCCAGGGATTCGGCTACACCTTC.

The rearrangement uses TRBV13 and TRBJ2-7; a weak D match, TRBD1 (6 bases). The CDR3 sequence is 14 residues long. CDR1 is PRHDT, CDR2 FYEKMQ, per germline (reference sequence). V shed 2 bases and J shed 3 bases, with 11 bases lying between them. CDR3 in amino acids: CASSLQGLHYEQYF. The CDR3, as DNA: TGTGCCAGCAGCTTACAGGGGCTACACTACGAGCAGTACTTC.

The chain combines TRBV29-1 with TRBJ1-1; a possible D gene is TRBD1 (5 bases). Germline CDR1 is SQVTM and CDR2 is ANQGSEA. The CDR3 length is 11 residues. V shed 8 bases and J shed 6 bases, with 13 bases lying between them. The CDR3 DNA sequence: TGCAGCACGGGACTTTGGGCTGAAGCTTTCTTT. It translates to CSTGLWAEAFF.

The chain carries TRBV4-3 and TRBJ1-6; the D is unclear. Trimming removed 2 bases at V and 7 bases at J, with 15 bases between. Germline-derived CDR1 and CDR2 are LGHNA and YSLEER. The CDR3 has 16 residues. The CDR3 region has the DNA TGCGCCAGCAGCCAATTCGCGAGGGATCCAAATTCACCCCTCCACTTT. Translation gives CASSQFARDPNSPLHF.

The rearrangement links TRBV5-5 to TRBJ2-2; D perhaps matches TRBD1 (7 bases). The CDR3 length is 16 residues. Looked up from germline, CDR1 is SGHKS and CDR2 is YYEKEE (reference sequence). Trimming took off 3 bases at V and 5 bases at J, with 17 bases between the two ends. Here the CDR3 DNA reads TGTGCCAGCAGCTCGACAGGGTTCCGGGGGACCGGGGAGCTGTTTTTT. Its translation is CASSSTGFRGTGELFF.

This clone was counted a single time. The CDR3 coding sequence is TGCGCCAGCACCATTAGCGGGATCGACAATGAGCAGTTCTTC. Translated, it gives CASTISGIDNEQFF. The chain links TRBV5-1 to TRBJ2-1, with TRBD2 identical over 8 bases. The CDR3 totals 14 residues. V lost 6 bases and J lost 5; bases outside the gene matches: 7. Germline CDR1 SGHRS, CDR2 YFSETQ.

This chain connects TRBV4-2 to TRBJ2-7, with a weak D call TRBD2 (6 bases). In germline, CDR1 is LGHNA, CDR2 YNFKEQ. The CDR3 spans 15 residues. Trimming removed 4 bases from V and 0 bases from J, with 13 bases in between. CDR3 sequence (DNA): TGTGCCAGCAGCCCCGGGGGTTCACCCTCCTACGAGCAGTACTTC. It specifies CASSPGGSPSYEQYF.

The rearrangement joins TRBV5-1 to TRBJ1-3; unclear D gene. Germline V CDR1 and CDR2: SGHRS, YFSETQ. The CDR3 contains 15 residues. V lost 0 bases, J lost 0 bases, and 7 bases lay in between. The CDR3 spells CASSLARGSGNTIYF. CDR3 nucleotides: TGCGCCAGCAGCTTGGCCCGGGGCTCTGGAAACACCATATATTTT.

V usage is TRBV19 and J usage is TRBJ2-3; the D gene is possibly TRBD2 (5 bases). The CDR3 has 16 residues. V lost 3 bases and J lost 0, with 13 bases in between. The germline CDR1 and CDR2 sequences are LNHDA and SQIVND (reference sequence). CDR3 sequence: CASSILPGISTDTQYF. Here the CDR3 DNA reads TGTGCCAGTAGTATCCTCCCGGGAATAAGCACAGATACGCAGTATTTT. The whole variable domain, remainder taken from reference TRBV19 and TRBJ2-3, is DGGITQSPKYLFRKEGQNVTLSCEQNLNHDAMYWYRQDPGQGLRLIYYSQIVNDFQKGDIAEGYSVSREKKESFPLTVTSAQKNPTAFYLCASSILPGISTDTQYFGPGTRLTVL.

The chain carries TRBV10-2 and TRBJ1-4; 7 nucleotides match TRBD1. CDR3 length: 17 amino acids. The ends lost 4 bases at V and 8 bases at J; junction bases unmatched: 16. CDR1 and CDR2 (germline): WSHSY, SAAADI. CDR3 amino acids: CASSGSSSGQPLEKLFF. CDR3 nucleotides: TGCGCCAGCAGTGGTTCGAGTTCGGGACAGCCTTTGGAAAAACTGTTTTTT.

This chain links TRBV5-1 with TRBJ2-3, with D uncertain. CDR3 length: 15 amino acids. Germline lookup yields CDR1 SGHRS and CDR2 YFSETQ. V was trimmed by 0 bases and J by 4 bases, leaving 12 bases between them. The CDR3 is CASSLESRVSDTQYF. CDR3 bases: TGCGCCAGCAGCTTGGAGAGTCGAGTCTCAGATACGCAGTATTTT. Together with reference TRBV5-1 and TRBJ2-3, the CDR3 gives the full variable domain: KAGVTQTPRYLIKTRGQQVTLSCSPISGHRSVSWYQQTPGQGLQFLFEYFSETQRNKGNFPGRFSGRQFSNSRSEMNVSTLELGDSALYLCASSLESRVSDTQYFGPGTRLTVL.

J is TRBJ1-2 and V is TRBV9, with D unresolved. The germline V gene has CDR1 SGDLS and CDR2 YYNGEE. The V and J ends lost 2 bases and 7 bases respectively, with 15 bases between them. This CDR3 is 14 amino acids long. CDR3 amino acids: CASSVIPPAGGYTF. CDR3 nucleotides: TGTGCCAGCAGCGTGATCCCCCCGGCGGGTGGCTACACCTTC.